The clone carrying this T cell receptor (beta chain) was observed a handful of times. No antigen is known for it. Only in-frame clones appear in the TCRdb table, and some are missing; sequencing was by immunoSEQ multiplex PCR. The repertoire holds approximately 28,000 clones, around 83% seen once, with approximately 26% in the top ten. V lost 2 bases, J lost 4 bases, and 18 bases lay in between. This CDR3 region has 17 residues. Germline-derived CDR1 and CDR2 are MGHRA and YSYEKL. The data were taken from a study of siplizumab effects on memory and regulatory T cells. General observations from the study: The naive T cell population seemed more diverse than memory cells and seemed a major contributor to the alloresponse. Whether the proliferating Tregs (from siplizumab cultures) were suppressive was not confirmed.

Unstimulated TEMRA, naive, memory and effector memory subsets were sequenced in a few donor pairs. This clonotype originated in a human donor in good health. Sequences were obtained from memory CD4+ T cells sorted from blood. This chain joins TRBV4-1 and TRBJ2-1; possibly TRBD2 for D (5 bases). The CDR3 region has the DNA TGCGCCAGCAGCCAAACCAATCGCCAGCGGCATTACAATGAGCAGTTCTTC. Translated: CASSQTNRQRHYNEQFF.